The clone carrying this T cell receptor (beta chain) has only one observation. The target antigen is unknown. The sample comes from a study of CD8 T cells in ankylosing spondylitis. General observations from the study: According to the report, clones linked to the disease were significantly enriched in matched synovial fluid samples taken from ankylosing spondylitis patients. Certain motif variants had earlier been reported in reactive arthritis synovial fluid and blood.

Using quantitative 5'-RACE with molecular barcodes, the authors made TCR beta libraries. TCRdb passed the 5' RACE reads through MiXCR, listing each CDR3 protein once. The sample holds 240,000 or so distinct CDR3 sequences, about 10% seen once. Germline V gives CDR1 PRHDT, CDR2 FYEKMQ (reference sequence). This CDR3 contains 15 residues. The V gene end was trimmed by 2 bases and the J gene end by 5 bases; junction bases not matched to a gene: 6. The sequenced material came from blood, either unsorted or a sorted T cell fraction (not recorded which). This clonotype was sampled from a male donor with ankylosing spondylitis or in good health (not recorded which). This rearrangement joins TRBV13 to TRBJ2-1; 7 positions match TRBD2. The CDR3: CASSLLAGLNNEQFF. The CDR3, as DNA: TGTGCCAGCAGCTTATTAGCGGGCCTTAACAATGAGCAGTTCTTC.